Shown below are 23 T cell receptor beta chains from a single sample sequenced in a study of T cells in Graves' hyperthyroidism and ophthalmopathy. The investigators amplified TCR beta CDR3 regions from RNA transcripts. Initially, a first-round RT-PCR of the TCR CDR3 employed the HTBI primer set. TCRdb reprocessed the multiplex PCR reads via MiXCR and lists one record per CDR3 protein. Of around 520,000 distinct CDR3 sequences in the sample, around 14% were seen once. The sample consisted of blood. These receptors were collected from a young woman with Graves' hyperthyroidism.

The chain uses TRBV5-1 and TRBJ2-6; D remains unclear. Germline-derived CDR1 and CDR2 are SGHRS and YFSETQ. The CDR3 covers 15 residues. The V and J ends lost 4 bases and 1 base respectively, with 9 bases between them. The CDR3 spells CASSALRSGANVLTF. For the CDR3, the DNA is TGCGCCAGCAGCGCCTTGAGGTCTGGGGCCAACGTCCTGACTTTC.

This clonotype was recorded at least ten times. This chain joins TRBV5-1 and TRBJ2-2, with 13 bases matching TRBD2. The germline V gene encodes CDR1 SGHRS and CDR2 YFSETQ. The CDR3 is 17 amino acids. V shed 2 bases and J 10 bases; nucleotides not matched to a gene: 11. The CDR3 protein is CASSLGLAGASKEELFF. The CDR3, as DNA: TGCGCCAGCAGCTTAGGACTAGCGGGAGCATCTAAGGAGGAGCTGTTTTTT.

Ten or more counts support this clonotype. The chain is built from TRBV7-9 and TRBJ2-1, with 8 bases fitting TRBD2. The CDR3 totals 12 residues. CDR1 is SEHNR and CDR2 is FQNEAQ in the germline V gene (reference sequence). Trimming removed 7 bases from V and 5 bases from J; junction bases left unmatched: 1. CDR3 region: CASILADNEQFF. The CDR3 bases are TGTGCCAGCATACTAGCGGACAATGAGCAGTTCTTC.

Concerning this clonotype: This may be a read error: a much more frequent sequence differs by one nucleotide. J is TRBJ1-1 and V is TRBV29-1; D ambiguous. Germline V lookup: CDR1 SQVTM, CDR2 ANQGSEA. The CDR3 runs to 14 residues. CDR3 bases: TGCGGCGGATCAAGGGCATATCTGAACACTGAAGCTTTCTTT. Residues: CGGSRAYLNTEAFF.

This clonotype has a count of ten or more. V usage is TRBV20-1 and J usage is TRBJ1-4; D is ambiguous. Between the trimmed V and J ends, which lost 6 bases and 4 bases, there was a span of 18 bases. CDR1 is DFQATT and CDR2 is SNEGSKA in the germline V gene (reference sequence). The CDR3 is 15 residues long. In nucleotides, the CDR3 is TGCAGTGCGCCGGGATCTCAGTGGGGTAATGAAAAACTGTTTTTT. It encodes CSAPGSQWGNEKLFF.

This chain joins TRBV6-5 and TRBJ2-7, with 10 bases aligning to TRBD1. The CDR3 has 16 residues. The ends lost 1 base at V and 0 bases at J; junction bases unmatched: 3. Germline V gives CDR1 MNHEY, CDR2 SVGAGI. The CDR3 here is CASSYWGDRGSYEQYF. The CDR3 DNA sequence: TGTGCCAGCAGTTACTGGGGGGACAGGGGCTCCTACGAGCAGTACTTC.

This clonotype was counted only a few times. The chain links TRBV5-1 to TRBJ2-7; D might be TRBD2 (7 bases). Germline loops: CDR1 SGHRS, CDR2 YFSETQ. Trimming left V 5 bases short and J 0 bases short, with 18 bases between. CDR3 length: 16 residues. The CDR3 DNA is TGCGCCAGCAGTACTGGGGGGGCAGGAACCTCCTACGAGCAGTACTTC. Translating gives CASSTGGAGTSYEQYF.

This clonotype was detected ten times or more. The rearrangement joins TRBV18 to TRBJ1-5; D is undetermined. Germline V CDR1 and CDR2: KGHSH, LQKENI. CDR3 length: 14 residues. The V end was cut by 0 bases, the J end by 7 bases, with 10 bases between. The CDR3 loop is CASSPPGGVQPQHF. DNA of the CDR3: TGTGCCAGCTCACCACCGGGCGGGGTACAGCCCCAGCATTTT.

In this sample, this clonotype turned up a few times. The chain links TRBV20-1 to TRBJ1-2, with D maybe TRBD1 (6 bases). Trimming took 2 bases from V and 3 from J, leaving 16 bases between them. The CDR3 has 15 amino acids. The germline V gene encodes CDR1 DFQATT and CDR2 SNEGSKA (reference sequence). The DNA for the CDR3 is TGCAGTGCTAGATCGAGCGGGGGGCGATACTATGGCTACACCTTC. Protein: CSARSSGGRYYGYTF.

This clonotype was seen many times. This chain connects TRBV6-1 to TRBJ2-5; 9 bases agree with TRBD1. Germline CDR1 and CDR2: MNHNS and SASEGT. The CDR3 has 15 amino acids. Unmatched junction bases numbered 4, after V lost 5 bases and J lost 0 bases. CDR3 coding DNA: TGTGCCAGCAGTACCGACAGGGGGTACCAAGAGACCCAGTACTTC. This encodes CASSTDRGYQETQYF.

A note on this clonotype: The germline gene is not matched at one end of the junction; a read error may be the cause. The chain combines TRBV19 with TRBJ1-1, with 9 bases aligning to TRBD1. The CDR3 is 16 amino acids. Germline CDR1 is LNHDA and CDR2 is SQIVND (reference sequence). The CDR3 region has the DNA TGTGCCAGTGGTATAGCGGGACAGGGATTGAACACTGAAGCTTTCTTT. Translated, it gives CASGIAGQGLNTEAFF. Based on the CDR3 plus reference TRBV19 and TRBJ1-1, the full variable domain is DGGITQSPKYLFRKEGQNVTLSCEQNLNHDAMYWYRQDPGQGLRLIYYSQIVNDFQKGDIAEGYSVSREKKESFPLTVTSAQKNPTAFYLCASGIAGQGLNTEAFFGQGTRLTVV.

This clonotype was recorded many times. J is TRBJ2-3 and V is TRBV27; 12 bases align to TRBD2. The CDR3 is 18 residues long. V trimming: 5 bases; J trimming: 0 bases; junction bases outside the gene matches: 9. The germline V gene has CDR1 MNHEY and CDR2 SMNVEV (reference sequence). The CDR3 loop reads CASSPGVTSGRSTDTQYF. For the CDR3, the DNA is TGTGCCAGCAGTCCGGGGGTGACTAGCGGGAGAAGCACAGATACGCAGTATTTT.

This clonotype was seen repeatedly, ten times or more. The chain carries TRBV27 and TRBJ1-1; 9 bases match TRBD1. V was pared by 7 bases and J by 7 bases, with 16 bases of the junction left unmatched. CDR3 length: 16 residues. Germline assignment: CDR1 MNHEY and CDR2 SMNVEV (reference sequence). CDR3 sequence reads: CASTKGTGTKLGEAFF. CDR3 nucleotides: TGTGCCAGCACCAAAGGGACAGGGACGAAATTAGGTGAAGCTTTCTTT.

This clonotype was seen at least ten times. This chain connects TRBV14 to TRBJ2-2; 8 nucleotides line up with TRBD1. V was pared by 5 bases and J by 0 bases, with 5 bases of the junction left unmatched. CDR3 length: 16 residues. CDR1 is SGHDN, CDR2 FVKESK, per germline. The CDR3 region is CASSSRTGPNTGELFF. Here the CDR3 DNA reads TGTGCCAGCAGCTCCCGGACAGGGCCGAACACCGGGGAGCTGTTTTTT.

This clonotype was counted at least ten times. The V call is TRBV27, the J call TRBJ2-7, with D maybe TRBD2 (6 bases). CDR3 length equals 13 residues. The germline V gene encodes CDR1 MNHEY and CDR2 SMNVEV (reference sequence). V lost 0 bases, J lost 6 bases, and 9 bases lay in between. The CDR3 sequence is CASSLSEGSEQYV. CDR3 sequence (DNA): TGTGCCAGCAGTTTATCGGAGGGAAGCGAGCAGTACGTC.

In this sample, this clonotype turned up many times. The V gene is TRBV7-8, the J gene TRBJ1-2, with TRBD1 as a possible D gene (5 bases). V lost 2 bases and J 4 bases, leaving 17 bases between the germline ends. This CDR3 has 16 amino acids. The germline V gene has CDR1 SGHVS and CDR2 FQNEAQ. CDR3 nucleotides: TGTGCCAGCAGCTTAAGTCACAGGCCTTTGATCTATGGCTACACCTTC. Its protein product is CASSLSHRPLIYGYTF.

The sample holds many counts of this clonotype. V usage is TRBV4-2 and J usage is TRBJ2-5; 9 bases agree with TRBD2. The germline gives CDR1 LGHNA, CDR2 YNFKEQ. CDR3 length: 16 residues. The junction had 7 bases not matched to a gene; V was cut back by 1 base and J by 4 bases. CDR3 sequence reads: CASSQVGSSGGETQYF. The CDR3 DNA reads as TGTGCCAGCAGCCAAGTTGGTAGTAGCGGGGGAGAGACCCAGTACTTC.

This clonotype was observed at least ten times. The chain links TRBV11-2 to TRBJ2-1, with 13 bases identical to TRBD2. V shed 6 bases, J shed 10 bases, and the junction held 6 bases outside the gene matches. This CDR3 region has 14 residues. The V gene's germline CDR1 is SGHAT and CDR2 FQNNGV. The CDR3 nucleotides are TGTGCCAGCAGAAGACTAGCGGGAGGCAGGGAGCAGTTCTTC. Amino acids: CASRRLAGGREQFF.

As to this clonotype: Just one base apart from a much larger clone, this may be a read error. The chain carries TRBV27 and TRBJ1-6; possible D gene TRBD1, 5 bases. Looked up from germline, CDR1 is MNHEY and CDR2 is SMNVEV (reference sequence). The CDR3 sequence is 17 residues long. Here the CDR3 DNA reads TGTGCCAGCAGTTCCTCTAGGGGTAGCTCCCATAATTCACCCCTCCACTTT. Translated, it gives CASSSSRGSSHNSPLHF.

This clonotype was observed a handful of times. V usage is TRBV25-1 and J usage is TRBJ2-1, with 10 bases that match TRBD2. Germline CDR1 and CDR2: MGHDK and SYGVNS. The CDR3 spans 16 residues. Trimming at V came to 4 bases and at J to 4 bases, leaving 7 bases not matched to a gene. The CDR3: CASSVLAGEPYNEQFF. CDR3 nucleotide sequence: TGTGCCAGCAGTGTGCTAGCGGGAGAGCCATACAATGAGCAGTTCTTC.

Comment on this clonotype: The junction departs from germline at one end; a sequencing error may be responsible. This sequence joins TRBV12-3 or TRBV12-4 and TRBJ2-5; the match to TRBD2 covers 9 bases. This CDR3 is built from 17 residues. The CDR3 loop reads CASSFSAGGIGLKTRYF. In DNA form, the CDR3 reads TGTGCCAGCAGCTTCTCCGCGGGAGGGATAGGCTTAAAGACCCGGTACTTC.

Ten or more counts support this clonotype. The V gene is TRBV30, the J gene TRBJ2-3; 8 bases agree with TRBD2. The ends lost 5 bases at V and 4 bases at J; junction bases unmatched: 5. The CDR3 covers 13 residues. Germline CDR1 GTSNPN, CDR2 SVGIG (reference sequence). The CDR3 region is CAWGGLAPDTQYF. The CDR3 DNA follows: TGTGCCTGGGGTGGACTAGCCCCAGATACGCAGTATTTT.

This CDR3 is CAWSVLAKTQYF. The CDR3 nucleotides read TGTGCCTGGAGTGTACTCGCGAAGACCCAGTACTTC. This chain uses TRBV30 with TRBJ2-5; D gene uncertain. The CDR3 has 12 residues. From germline, CDR1 is GTSNPN and CDR2 SVGIG (reference sequence). V dropped 0 bases and J dropped 6 bases, with 8 bases sitting between them.